Presented here are 22 T cell receptor beta chains from one specimen sequenced in a study of identical twins. TCRdb itself ran the 5' RACE reads through MiXCR, one entry per CDR3 protein. Among fewer than 900,000 distinct CDR3 sequences listed, 21% were seen once. Separately, the same data were catalogued under a study of T cells expressing NK-cell markers.

The sequenced sample consisted of PBMCs. The source is a woman aged 18-29 years in good health.

The chain has TRBV15 and TRBJ1-1; D is possibly TRBD1 (6 bases). Trimming took off 5 bases at V and 5 bases at J, with 15 bases between the two ends. This CDR3 comprises 14 residues. Germline CDR1 LNHNV, CDR2 YYDKDF (reference sequence). CDR3 sequence (DNA): TGTGCCACCAGCCGGGGGCTCGAGTATACTGAAGCTTTCTTT. Its translation is CATSRGLEYTEAFF.

The rearrangement links TRBV3-1 to TRBJ2-1; D call uncertain. Germline V gene lookup returns CDR1 LGHDT and CDR2 YNNKEL (reference sequence). CDR3 length: 14 residues. The V end was cut by 1 base, the J end by 8 bases, with 12 bases between. The CDR3 is CASSQVPQRDEQFF. The CDR3 nucleotides are TGTGCCAGCAGCCAAGTACCTCAGCGAGATGAGCAGTTCTTC.

This clonotype was seen many times. The gene calls are TRBV6-5 and TRBJ2-1; D uncertain. CDR3 length: 14 residues. Germline CDR1 is MNHEY and CDR2 is SVGAGI. Trimming left V 0 bases short and J 4 bases short, with 7 bases between. This CDR3 reads CASSYSAGYNEQFF. As DNA, the CDR3 is TGTGCCAGCAGTTACTCGGCCGGATACAATGAGCAGTTCTTC.

V usage is TRBV4-3 and J usage is TRBJ1-3; D may be TRBD1 (5 bases). The germline V gene has CDR1 LGHNA and CDR2 YSLEER. This CDR3 contains 17 residues. V lost 0 bases, J lost 1 base, and 13 bases lay in between. The CDR3 sequence: CASSQETGHPSGNTIYF. The CDR3 nucleotides read TGCGCCAGCAGCCAAGAAACAGGCCATCCATCTGGAAACACCATATATTTT.

The chain recombines TRBV12-3 or TRBV12-4 with TRBJ2-1; D is possibly TRBD1 (5 bases). Deletions cut 7 bases from V and 2 bases from J, with 12 bases between. The CDR3 contains 14 residues. The CDR3 DNA is TGTGCCAGCACCCCGCAGACAGCCTACAATGAGCAGTTCTTC. It is translated as CASTPQTAYNEQFF.

This clonotype was detected only a few times. The V gene is TRBV12-3 or TRBV12-4, the J gene TRBJ1-2, with D maybe TRBD1 (5 bases). The CDR3 runs 18 residues. The V gene lost 7 bases and the J gene lost 8 bases, with 32 bases spanning the gap. The CDR3 protein is CASTTSLGLLTPPGGYTF. The CDR3 DNA reads TGTGCCAGCACCACCTCCCTGGGACTTTTAACCCCCCCGGGAGGCTACACCTTC.

This clonotype was observed at least ten times. The chain has TRBV7-9 and TRBJ2-7; D could derive from TRBD1 or TRBD2 (6 bases each). With 5 bases removed from V and 4 bases from J, the gap between germline ends came to 15 bases. The CDR3 length is 14 residues. Germline CDR1 SEHNR, CDR2 FQNEAQ (reference sequence). The CDR3 loop reads CASSRKGGPYEQYF. CDR3 sequence (DNA): TGTGCCAGCAGCAGAAAGGGGGGCCCTTACGAGCAGTACTTC.

In this sample, this clonotype turned up a few times. This sequence joins TRBV20-1 and TRBJ2-1; D is uncertain. CDR1 DFQATT and CDR2 SNEGSKA come from the germline V gene (reference sequence). This CDR3 has 14 residues. The germline V and J ends were trimmed by 3 bases and 7 bases, with 16 bases remaining between them. The CDR3 sequence is CSASLALVVNEQFF. CDR3 bases: TGCAGTGCTAGTCTCGCCCTGGTTGTAAATGAGCAGTTCTTC.

This clonotype came up a few times. This chain uses TRBV20-1 with TRBJ2-7; TRBD2 might be the D (5 bases). The length of the CDR3 is 13 residues. V was cut by 3 bases and J by 6 bases, with 15 bases left in between. The germline V gene encodes CDR1 DFQATT and CDR2 SNEGSKA (reference sequence). CDR3 residues: CSASSGVEGEQYF. The CDR3 coding sequence is TGCAGTGCTAGTTCGGGTGTTGAGGGCGAGCAGTACTTC.

A note on this clonotype: One end of the junction does not line up with germline, which may come from a read error. J is TRBJ1-4 and V is TRBV3-1; D not resolved. Germline lookup yields CDR1 LGHDT and CDR2 YNNKEL (reference sequence). The CDR3 is 14 residues long. For the CDR3, the DNA is TGTGCCAGCAGCACGAGTCGCGAGGGTGAAAAACCGTTTTTT. It is translated as CASSTSREGEKPFF.

The CDR3, as DNA: TGTGCCACCAGCAGAGAAGGGGGAGAGCAGTTCTTC. Amino acid sequence: CATSREGGEQFF. The chain has TRBV15 and TRBJ2-1, with D possibly TRBD1 on 6 matching bases. The germline V and J ends were trimmed by 0 bases and 10 bases, with 7 bases remaining between them. Germline lookup yields CDR1 LNHNV and CDR2 YYDKDF (reference sequence). This CDR3 contains 12 residues.

At least ten counts were recorded for this clonotype. The V gene is TRBV12-3 or TRBV12-4, the J gene TRBJ1-6; possibly TRBD1 for D (5 bases). The CDR3 spans 14 residues. The ends were cut back, 6 bases at V and 5 bases at J, with 11 bases in the middle. The CDR3 bases are TGTGCCAGCAGGAGGGGACTGGATAATTCACCCCTCCACTTT. Translation gives CASRRGLDNSPLHF.

V and J are TRBV9 and TRBJ1-1; a weak D match, TRBD1 (6 bases). The V end was cut by 0 bases, the J end by 7 bases, with 19 bases between. Germline-derived CDR1 and CDR2 are SGDLS and YYNGEE. The CDR3 spans 16 residues. For the CDR3, the DNA is TGTGCCAGCAGCGTAGACCAAGACAGGAGGCCGTTTGAAGCTTTCTTT. Amino acids: CASSVDQDRRPFEAFF.

This clonotype appeared many times. The rearrangement links TRBV5-1 to TRBJ2-1, with TRBD2 identical over 12 bases. Per the germline V gene, CDR1 is SGHRS and CDR2 is YFSETQ. Trimming cost V 3 bases and J 6 bases; bases outside gene matches: 4. The CDR3 sequence is 15 residues long. The CDR3, as DNA: TGCGCCAGCAGCTGGACTAGCGGGACTCTCAATGAGCAGTTCTTC. Translating gives CASSWTSGTLNEQFF.

The chain carries TRBV18 and TRBJ2-1; 8 bases align to TRBD2. The CDR3 contains 20 residues. Germline V CDR1 and CDR2: KGHSH, LQKENI. With V trimmed by 0 bases and J by 4 bases, 17 bases remained unmatched. The CDR3 nucleotides read TGTGCCAGCTCACCACCGATGAGTAGCGGGACCCGGCCGGGATACAATGAGCAGTTCTTC. Translating it yields CASSPPMSSGTRPGYNEQFF.

This clonotype was found a few times. The chain uses TRBV10-3 and TRBJ1-1; 7 positions match TRBD1. This CDR3 is built from 12 residues. Trimming cost V 5 bases and J 6 bases; bases outside gene matches: 3. Germline CDR1 and CDR2: ENHRY and SYGVKD. CDR3 residues: CAISSGGPEAFF. CDR3 in DNA: TGTGCCATCAGTTCAGGGGGGCCTGAAGCTTTCTTT.

V gene TRBV6-1 combines with J gene TRBJ2-1; TRBD1 or TRBD2 may be the D gene (5 bases each). V was cut by 4 bases and J by 9 bases, with 22 bases left in between. The germline gives CDR1 MNHNS, CDR2 SASEGT. This CDR3 is 16 amino acids long. The CDR3 nucleotides are TGTGCCAGCAGTGCTAGTACCGGGACCCTAAGGGGTGAGCAGTTCTTC. Translation gives CASSASTGTLRGEQFF.

This clonotype was counted only a few times. The chain recombines TRBV20-1 with TRBJ2-3, with 13 bases that match TRBD2. J gave up 9 bases and V 6 bases, and 6 bases lay outside the gene matches. This CDR3 comprises 13 residues. The germline V gene encodes CDR1 DFQATT and CDR2 SNEGSKA (reference sequence). The CDR3 loop reads CSAGGTSGTTQYF. The CDR3 DNA reads as TGCAGTGCCGGTGGGACTAGCGGGACCACGCAGTATTTT.

The chain is built from TRBV7-2 and TRBJ1-4; no firm D call. This CDR3 comprises 13 residues. V lost 4 bases, J lost 6 bases, and 9 bases lay in between. CDR1 is SGHTA, CDR2 FQGNSA, per germline. CDR3 DNA: TGTGCCAGCAGCTCCGGGGTGGATGAAAAACTGTTTTTT. Translation: CASSSGVDEKLFF.

The chain carries TRBV20-1 and TRBJ2-3; 15 nucleotides agree with TRBD2. The trim removed 4 bases at V and 3 bases at J, leaving 5 bases unmatched. Germline V gives CDR1 DFQATT, CDR2 SNEGSKA (reference sequence). CDR3 length equals 16 residues. The CDR3 protein is CSATWTSGGATDTQYF. The CDR3 bases are TGCAGTGCTACCTGGACTAGCGGGGGGGCAACAGATACGCAGTATTTT.

This clonotype was observed a few times. This sequence joins TRBV6-1 and TRBJ1-5; 8 nucleotides align to TRBD1. V gave up 6 bases and J gave up 5 bases; unmatched junction bases: 6. The CDR3 extends over 14 amino acids. Germline CDR1 reads MNHNS; CDR2 reads SASEGT. The CDR3 DNA is TGTGCCAGCAGGACCGGGACAGGAGATCAGCCCCAGCATTTT. This encodes CASRTGTGDQPQHF.

The rearrangement joins TRBV10-1 to TRBJ2-1; D may be TRBD1 (5 bases). From germline, CDR1 is WNHNN and CDR2 SYGVQD (reference sequence). The CDR3 contains 16 residues. Trimming cost V 0 bases and J 6 bases, with 15 bases left between them. DNA of the CDR3: TGCGCCAGCAGTGAGTCGAAGGGGTACCCCGCCAATGAGCAGTTCTTC. Translation gives CASSESKGYPANEQFF.